The 23 T cell receptor beta chains given below trace back to one sample, sequenced in a study of cytomegalovirus exposure and HLA in healthy donors. PCR employed 60 Vbeta and 13 Jbeta primers. Sequencing was performed with immunoSEQ multiplex PCR; in TCRdb, only in-frame clones are kept and a portion is missing. The top ten hold approximately 5.1% of the sample, which has 160,000 or so clones, roughly 80% seen once. Sequenced material: PBMCs. The source is a man between 40 and 49 years old in good health and CMV-seronegative.

The V call is TRBV7-9, the J call TRBJ2-5, with D uncertain. V was pared by 5 bases and J by 5 bases, with 6 bases between. Germline V gene sequence: CDR1 SEHNR, CDR2 FQNEAQ (reference sequence). The CDR3 runs to 11 residues. DNA for the CDR3: TGTGCCAGCAGCCGTTCCGAGACCCAGTACTTC. Protein product: CASSRSETQYF.

This chain connects TRBV28 to TRBJ2-2, with 10 bases aligning to TRBD1. The germline V gene encodes CDR1 MDHEN and CDR2 SYDVKM. The CDR3 is 16 residues long. The trim removed 5 bases at V and 5 bases at J, leaving 8 bases unmatched. The CDR3 DNA sequence: TGTGCCAGCAGTCCTTCCGGGACAGGGGTAACCGGGGAGCTGTTTTTT. Protein product: CASSPSGTGVTGELFF.

This sequence joins TRBV5-1 and TRBJ1-1; 7 bases line up with TRBD1. Germline V lookup: CDR1 SGHRS, CDR2 YFSETQ. Germline trimming cut 1 base from V and 1 base from J; bases unmatched to any gene: 4. The CDR3 totals 15 residues. The CDR3 coding sequence is TGCGCCAGCAGCTTGATGACAGGGCCGAACACTGAAGCTTTCTTT. It codes for CASSLMTGPNTEAFF. The entire variable domain, with the rest obtained from reference TRBV5-1 and TRBJ1-1, is as follows: KAGVTQTPRYLIKTRGQQVTLSCSPISGHRSVSWYQQTPGQGLQFLFEYFSETQRNKGNFPGRFSGRQFSNSRSEMNVSTLELGDSALYLCASSLMTGPNTEAFFGQGTRLTVV.

J is TRBJ1-5 and V is TRBV7-8; unclear D gene. The CDR3 covers 16 residues. V was trimmed by 6 bases and J by 3 bases, leaving 18 bases between them. Germline CDR1 and CDR2: SGHVS and FQNEAQ. For the CDR3, the DNA is TGTGCCAGCAGTTTGGGCACTCACTTGATCAATCAGCCCCAGCATTTT. Its protein product is CASSLGTHLINQPQHF. The full variable domain, rest sourced from reference TRBV7-8 and TRBJ1-5, is GAGVSQSPRYKVAKRGQDVALRCDPISGHVSLFWYQQALGQGPEFLTYFQNEAQLDKSGLPSDRFFAERPEGSVSTLKIQRTQQEDSAVYLCASSLGTHLINQPQHFGDGTRLSIL.

This chain links TRBV7-2 with TRBJ2-7, with D hard to call. V gave up 1 base and J gave up 2 bases, with 12 bases separating them. This CDR3 contains 15 residues. In germline, CDR1 is SGHTA, CDR2 FQGNSA. CDR3 coding DNA: TGTGCCAGCAGCTTAGAGCCACCTCCCGCCTACGAGCAGTACTTC. Protein sequence: CASSLEPPPAYEQYF.

This chain uses TRBV4-3 with TRBJ2-1; 9 nucleotides line up with TRBD1. The CDR3 has 17 amino acids. V trimming: 4 bases; J trimming: 8 bases; junction bases outside the gene matches: 15. Germline V gives CDR1 LGHNA, CDR2 YSLEER. The CDR3 loop is CASSPKPEPGQGYEQFF. The CDR3 DNA sequence: TGCGCCAGCAGCCCCAAGCCCGAACCGGGACAGGGATATGAGCAGTTCTTC.

The CDR3 is CASSPRHPGLASTDTQYF. For the CDR3, the DNA is TGTGCCAGCAGCCCCCGACACCCGGGACTTGCTAGCACAGATACGCAGTATTTT. This chain joins TRBV11-1 and TRBJ2-3, with TRBD2 as a possible D gene (6 bases). The length of the CDR3 is 18 residues. V lost 5 bases, J lost 0 bases, and 21 bases lay in between. Germline V gene sequence: CDR1 SGHAT, CDR2 FQDESV (reference sequence).

This clone was seen a handful of times. The V call is TRBV6-5, the J call TRBJ2-2; 11 bases match TRBD2. There are 15 residues in the CDR3. V lost 4 bases to trimming and J lost 6 bases; unmatched junction nucleotides: 4. Germline-derived CDR1 and CDR2 are MNHEY and SVGAGI. The CDR3 DNA is TGTGCCAGCAGTTCTAGCGGGGGGCCAGCCGGGGAGCTGTTTTTT. Its protein is CASSSSGGPAGELFF.

The rearrangement joins TRBV29-1 to TRBJ1-5, with 9 bases matching TRBD1. V trimming: 5 bases; J trimming: 7 bases; junction bases outside the gene matches: 6. This CDR3 is built from 13 residues. CDR1 and CDR2 (germline): SQVTM, ANQGSEA. The CDR3, as DNA: TGCAGCGTTTGGGACAGGGTAGACCAGCCCCAGCATTTT. This gives the protein CSVWDRVDQPQHF. Full variable domain (remainder filled in from reference TRBV29-1 and TRBJ1-5): SAVISQKPSRDICQRGTSLTIQCQVDSQVTMMFWYRQQPGQSLTLIATANQGSEATYESGFVIDKFPISRPNLTFSTLTVSNMSPEDSSIYLCSVWDRVDQPQHFGDGTRLSIL.

The J gene is TRBJ1-4, the V gene TRBV11-3; 9 nucleotides line up with TRBD1. The junction had 16 bases not matched to a gene; V was cut back by 3 bases and J by 2 bases. Germline assignment: CDR1 SGHNT and CDR2 YENEEA. The CDR3 runs to 20 residues. The CDR3: CASSFNTPGTGRRTNEKLFF. The CDR3 DNA sequence: TGTGCCAGCAGCTTTAATACCCCTGGGACAGGGAGAAGGACTAATGAAAAACTGTTTTTT. The entire variable domain, with the rest obtained from reference TRBV11-3 and TRBJ1-4, is as follows: EAGVVQSPRYKIIEKKQPVAFWCNPISGHNTLYWYLQNLGQGPELLIRYENEEAVDDSQLPKDRFSAERLKGVDSTLKIQPAELGDSAVYLCASSFNTPGTGRRTNEKLFFGSGTQLSVL.

This chain connects TRBV18 to TRBJ2-7, with D perhaps TRBD1 (5 bases). Per the germline V gene, CDR1 is KGHSH and CDR2 is LQKENI. The length of the CDR3 is 13 residues. V was cut by 0 bases and J by 4 bases, with 7 bases left in between. In DNA, the CDR3 is TGTGCCAGCTCACCACCGCAGGGTTACGAGCAGTACTTC. Its translation is CASSPPQGYEQYF.

This clone was picked up a small number of times. The V gene is TRBV29-1, the J gene TRBJ1-1; possible D gene TRBD1, 5 bases. Per the germline V gene, CDR1 is SQVTM and CDR2 is ANQGSEA. V dropped 8 bases and J dropped 3 bases, with 16 bases sitting between them. This CDR3 has 13 residues. Here the CDR3 DNA reads TGCAGCTGCAAAAACGGGGGGGACACTGAAGCTTTCTTT. Translated, it gives CSCKNGGDTEAFF.

The rearrangement uses TRBV4-3 and TRBJ1-5; no definite D call. Germline CDR1 and CDR2: LGHNA and YSLEER. This CDR3 is built from 14 residues. The germline V and J ends were trimmed by 3 bases and 9 bases, with 15 bases remaining between them. CDR3 in amino acids: CASSQGVDSRPQHF. For the CDR3, the DNA is TGCGCCAGCAGCCAGGGCGTTGATTCCAGGCCCCAGCATTTT.

The chain joins TRBV29-1 to TRBJ1-2; 9 positions match TRBD1. With V trimmed by 6 bases and J by 0 bases, 11 bases remained unmatched. Germline values: CDR1 SQVTM, CDR2 ANQGSEA. The CDR3 totals 16 residues. The CDR3 sequence is CSVRLTGGAANYGYTF. Written as DNA, the CDR3 is TGCAGCGTCAGATTGACAGGGGGAGCAGCTAACTATGGCTACACCTTC.

As regards this clone: One end of the junction does not line up with germline, which may come from a read error. J is TRBJ1-4 and V is TRBV5-4, with 10 bases fitting TRBD1. CDR3 size: 15 residues. Germline CDR1 and CDR2: SGHNT and YYREEE (reference sequence). CDR3 DNA sequence: TGTGCCAACAGCCTCAGGACAGGGGGGATGGAAAAACTGTTTTTT. This sequence encodes CANSLRTGGMEKLFF.

The J gene is TRBJ2-2, the V gene TRBV5-6, with D maybe TRBD2 (5 bases). Germline V gene sequence: CDR1 SGHDT, CDR2 YYEEEE. The V end was cut by 6 bases, the J end by 4 bases, with 16 bases between. The CDR3 contains 15 residues. CDR3: CASNLVRGFTGELFF. DNA of the CDR3: TGTGCCAGCAACTTAGTACGGGGATTCACCGGGGAGCTGTTTTTT.

The rearrangement joins TRBV25-1 to TRBJ1-2; D perhaps matches TRBD1 (5 bases). The CDR3 runs to 14 residues. Trimming removed 8 bases at V and 0 bases at J, with 13 bases between. The V gene's germline CDR1 is MGHDK and CDR2 SYGVNS. CDR3 region: CASLSTASNYGYTF. DNA of the CDR3: TGTGCCAGCCTATCGACAGCCTCTAACTATGGCTACACCTTC.

The chain carries TRBV11-3 and TRBJ2-7; 7 bases agree with TRBD2. The CDR3 length is 15 residues. From germline, CDR1 is SGHNT and CDR2 YENEEA. J lost 0 bases, V lost 2 bases, and 4 bases had no gene match. Written as DNA, the CDR3 is TGTGCCAGCAGCTTACAAAGCGGGGCCTCCTACGAGCAGTACTTC. It translates to CASSLQSGASYEQYF.

On this clone: The same CDR3 also results from other DNA sequences found in this sample. V is TRBV9 and J is TRBJ1-1, with D hard to call. The germline V gene has CDR1 SGDLS and CDR2 YYNGEE. V gave up 0 bases and J gave up 1 base, with 7 bases separating them. CDR3 length equals 14 residues. This CDR3 is CASSVATGNTEAFF. The CDR3 DNA follows: TGTGCCAGCAGCGTAGCTACTGGGAACACTGAAGCTTTCTTT.

The chain has TRBV6-5 and TRBJ2-5, with D perhaps TRBD1 (5 bases). The DNA matches TRBJ2-7 better at its end, which makes the J call doubtful. The CDR3 runs to 14 residues. Looked up from germline, CDR1 is MNHEY and CDR2 is SVGAGI. The CDR3 sequence: CASSYSGHSYEQYF. Written as DNA, the CDR3 is TGTGCCAGCAGTTACTCCGGACATTCCTACGAGCAGTACTTC.

CDR3 sequence (DNA): TGCGCCAGCAGCCAGGGGGGTGAGGGGGGGCCGTATGAGACCCAGTACTTC. Its protein is CASSQGGEGGPYETQYF. The rearrangement joins TRBV4-3 to TRBJ2-5; tentative D call: TRBD2 (7 bases). There are 17 residues in the CDR3. Trimming took 3 bases from V and 5 from J, leaving 22 bases between them. Germline V CDR1 and CDR2: LGHNA, YSLEER.

J is TRBJ1-6 and V is TRBV15, with 8 bases aligning to TRBD1. Germline assignment: CDR1 LNHNV and CDR2 YYDKDF (reference sequence). J gave up 7 bases and V 5 bases, and 4 bases lay outside the gene matches. CDR3 length: 14 residues. In nucleotides, the CDR3 is TGTGCCACCAGCGGGGACAGGTCGAATTCACCCCTCCACTTT. It is translated as CATSGDRSNSPLHF.

The rearrangement links TRBV19 to TRBJ1-2, with TRBD1 matching over 10 bases. The CDR3 sequence is 13 residues long. V lost 7 bases, J lost 8 bases, and 7 bases stayed unmatched. Germline V gene sequence: CDR1 LNHDA, CDR2 SQIVND (reference sequence). The CDR3 bases are TGTGCCAGTACTTGGACAGGGGGATACGGCTACACCTTC. Its protein product is CASTWTGGYGYTF.